The clone carrying this T cell receptor (beta chain) was counted a few times. Antigen: not known. These data are taken from a study of T cell repertoires in cytomegalovirus infection. A single record per CDR3 protein comes from TCRdb applying MiXCR to the reads. The sample contains more than 150,000 distinct CDR3 sequences, under 25% of which appear only once. Germline V gene data show CDR1 as SQVTM and CDR2 as ANQGSEA. The CDR3 runs to 13 residues. V was shortened by 4 bases and J by 3 bases, with 12 bases between the two germline ends. Whole-study findings and limits: HLA-C-restricted TCR beta clonotypes specific for CMV led the ex vivo response.

This sequence joins TRBV29-1 and TRBJ1-1; D ambiguous. The sample taken for sequencing was PBMCs. This receptor was obtained from a human donor in good health (CMV status not recorded). Some clones in this sample may be carry-over from other donors' samples. The CDR3 nucleotides read TGCAGCGTTGGGACCGCTGGGGACACTGAAGCTTTCTTT. Its protein product is CSVGTAGDTEAFF.